This passage covers 32 T cell receptor beta chains from one sample sequenced in a study of T cell responses to AZD1222 COVID-19 vaccine. Sequenced by immunoSEQ multiplex PCR; TCRdb stores in-frame clones only, minus some. Here the sample spans 140,000 to 150,000 clones, 92% being singletons. The sequencing used peripheral blood, collected 28 days after the second AZD1222 dose. Source of these receptors: an adult who received the AZD1222 COVID-19 vaccine.

V usage is TRBV4-3 and J usage is TRBJ1-5, with D maybe TRBD1 (5 bases). This CDR3 contains 15 residues. The V and J ends lost 0 bases and 7 bases respectively, with 13 bases between them. CDR1 and CDR2 (germline): LGHNA, YSLEER. CDR3 sequence: CASSQDRRGGQPQHF. Here the CDR3 DNA reads TGCGCCAGCAGCCAAGATCGGAGGGGAGGCCAGCCCCAGCATTTT.

The chain joins TRBV4-2 to TRBJ2-6; TRBD2 matches 12 bases. CDR1 LGHNA and CDR2 YNFKEQ come from the germline V gene. CDR3 size: 19 residues. The trim removed 0 bases at V and 0 bases at J, leaving 3 bases unmatched. This CDR3 is CASSQEGLAGPSGANVLTF. CDR3 sequence (DNA): TGTGCCAGCAGCCAAGAGGGACTAGCGGGTCCCTCTGGGGCCAACGTCCTGACTTTC.

J is TRBJ1-1 and V is TRBV11-2; D gene uncertain. Germline CDR1 is SGHAT and CDR2 is FQNNGV. The CDR3 loop spans 19 amino acids. The V gene lost 5 bases and the J gene lost 0 bases, with 25 bases spanning the gap. CDR3 coding DNA: TGTGCCAGCAGCCCAAGGCGCGGGGAAACACTGAACATGAACACTGAAGCTTTCTTT. Protein sequence: CASSPRRGETLNMNTEAFF. The full variable domain, rest sourced from reference TRBV11-2 and TRBJ1-1, is EAGVAQSPRYKIIEKRQSVAFWCNPISGHATLYWYQQILGQGPKLLIQFQNNGVVDDSQLPKDRFSAERLKGVDSTLKIQPAKLEDSAVYLCASSPRRGETLNMNTEAFFGQGTRLTVV.

This chain joins TRBV6-5 and TRBJ2-2, with 7 positions matching TRBD1. The CDR3 runs 15 residues. Trimming removed 8 bases from V and 1 base from J; junction bases left unmatched: 7. Germline loops: CDR1 MNHEY, CDR2 SVGAGI. CDR3 coding DNA: TGTGCCAGCGGACGATGGACAGGGAACACCGGGGAGCTGTTTTTT. It specifies CASGRWTGNTGELFF.

The chain couples TRBV7-2 to TRBJ1-6, with TRBD1 as a possible D gene (5 bases). The germline gives CDR1 SGHTA, CDR2 FQGNSA. The CDR3 consists of 13 residues. V was shortened by 11 bases and J by 1 base, with 9 bases between the two germline ends. The CDR3 is CAAQGSYNSPLHF. DNA for the CDR3: TGTGCCGCCCAGGGTTCCTATAATTCACCCCTCCACTTT.

The chain has TRBV29-1 and TRBJ1-1, with D hard to call. V dropped 0 bases and J dropped 3 bases, with 8 bases sitting between them. CDR3 size: 13 residues. The V gene's germline CDR1 is SQVTM and CDR2 ANQGSEA. The CDR3 spells CSVEDSRDTEAFF. The CDR3 nucleotides are TGCAGCGTTGAAGATTCGAGGGACACTGAAGCTTTCTTT.

This chain connects TRBV6-5 to TRBJ2-1; maybe TRBD1 (6 bases). V was trimmed by 7 bases and J by 7 bases, leaving 20 bases between them. Germline V gene sequence: CDR1 MNHEY, CDR2 SVGAGI. CDR3 length: 15 amino acids. CDR3 region: CASTLGHIVGNEQFF. In DNA form, the CDR3 reads TGTGCCAGCACCCTGGGACACATAGTAGGGAATGAGCAGTTCTTC.

V and J are TRBV28 and TRBJ1-1, with D hard to call. Trimming removed 9 bases at V and 2 bases at J, with 19 bases between. CDR3 length equals 15 residues. Germline V gene sequence: CDR1 MDHEN, CDR2 SYDVKM. For the CDR3, the DNA is TGTGCCAGTAAGGGATCGGTATCGGGTAACACTGAAGCTTTCTTT. Protein: CASKGSVSGNTEAFF.

The chain links TRBV9 to TRBJ2-1; 9 nucleotides line up with TRBD2. V dropped 0 bases and J dropped 1; count of bases not matched to a gene: 2. The CDR3 has 16 amino acids. Germline CDR1 reads SGDLS; CDR2 reads YYNGEE. The CDR3 loop reads CASSVGLAGSYNEQFF. As DNA, the CDR3 is TGTGCCAGCAGCGTAGGGCTAGCGGGATCCTACAATGAGCAGTTCTTC.

The DNA for the CDR3 is TGTGCCAGCACCCCGAGTAACTCTGGAAACACCATATATTTT. It specifies CASTPSNSGNTIYF. This chain uses TRBV9 with TRBJ1-3; D gene uncertain. Germline CDR1 reads SGDLS; CDR2 reads YYNGEE. The CDR3 length is 14 residues. Trimming pared 6 bases from V and 0 bases from J, leaving 10 bases between.

This rearrangement joins TRBV7-2 to TRBJ1-6, with 7 nucleotides matching TRBD1. Germline trimming cut 5 bases from V and 2 bases from J; bases unmatched to any gene: 9. The CDR3 runs to 17 residues. Germline V lookup: CDR1 SGHTA, CDR2 FQGNSA. CDR3 in amino acids: CASSPRGELTYNSPLHF. The CDR3 region has the DNA TGTGCCAGCAGCCCCAGGGGGGAGTTGACCTATAATTCACCCCTCCACTTT. Full variable domain (remainder filled in from reference TRBV7-2 and TRBJ1-6): GAGVSQSPSNKVTEKGKDVELRCDPISGHTALYWYRQSLGQGLEFLIYFQGNSAPDKSGLPSDRFSAERTGGSVSTLTIQRTQQEDSAVYLCASSPRGELTYNSPLHFGNGTRLTVT.

CDR3 DNA sequence: TGTGCCAGCAGCCGGGGGAAGGGGCCCTATGGCTACACCTTC. Amino acids: CASSRGKGPYGYTF. The V and J genes are TRBV27 and TRBJ1-2; possibly TRBD1 for D (5 bases). Per germline, CDR1 MNHEY and CDR2 SMNVEV (reference sequence). V lost 6 bases and J lost 4, with 15 bases in between. This CDR3 has 14 residues.

The J gene is TRBJ1-3, the V gene TRBV9; unclear D gene. The germline V gene has CDR1 SGDLS and CDR2 YYNGEE. CDR3 size: 15 residues. V was pared by 0 bases and J by 0 bases, with 7 bases between. CDR3 protein: CASSVGAGSGNTIYF. DNA of the CDR3: TGTGCCAGCAGCGTAGGGGCGGGCTCTGGAAACACCATATATTTT.

This clone was seen once. The chain joins TRBV18 to TRBJ2-1, with D perhaps given as TRBD1 or TRBD2 (7 bases each). This CDR3 has 16 residues. Trimming took off 3 bases at V and 1 base at J, with 13 bases between the two ends. Germline CDR1 KGHSH, CDR2 LQKENI. The CDR3 here is CASSPRQGGSYNEQFF. In DNA form, the CDR3 reads TGTGCCAGCTCACCTCGACAGGGAGGGTCCTACAATGAGCAGTTCTTC.

The chain carries TRBV7-2 and TRBJ2-3, with 8 bases aligning to TRBD2. The germline CDR1 and CDR2 sequences are SGHTA and FQGNSA. V shed 5 bases and J 4 bases; nucleotides not matched to a gene: 8. This CDR3 is built from 15 residues. The CDR3 nucleotides are TGTGCCAGCAGCCCAAGCGGGAGTTGGCCAGATACGCAGTATTTT. Translating it yields CASSPSGSWPDTQYF.

This chain links TRBV11-2 with TRBJ2-4; D possibly corresponds to TRBD2 (5 bases). The germline CDR1 and CDR2 sequences are SGHAT and FQNNGV. CDR3 length equals 16 residues. V lost 1 base and J lost 7, with 17 bases in between. CDR3 DNA: TGTGCCAGCAGCTTAGGGGTGAGCAGGACGGGGAACATTCAGTACTTC. It yields the protein CASSLGVSRTGNIQYF.

This clone appeared a single time. V usage is TRBV4-2 and J usage is TRBJ2-5; possibly TRBD1 or TRBD2 for D (5 bases each). CDR1 is LGHNA, CDR2 YNFKEQ, per germline. V lost 2 bases and J lost 5, with 27 bases in between. The CDR3 has 19 amino acids. The CDR3 sequence is CASSQSGPGRTKRGETQYF. The CDR3 DNA reads TGTGCCAGCAGCCAATCTGGACCGGGACGAACCAAAAGAGGGGAGACCCAGTACTTC.

V is TRBV6-1 and J is TRBJ2-3, with 7 bases aligning to TRBD1. Germline V gene sequence: CDR1 MNHNS, CDR2 SASEGT. The length of the CDR3 is 16 residues. V shed 0 bases, J shed 1 base, and the junction held 4 bases outside the gene matches. The CDR3 region is CASSEAQGTGTDTQYF. CDR3 DNA sequence: TGTGCCAGCAGTGAAGCGCAGGGGACAGGCACAGATACGCAGTATTTT.

The chain is built from TRBV3-1 (or the pseudogene TRBV3-2) and TRBJ1-1, with D perhaps TRBD1 (5 bases). The CDR3 contains 13 residues. Germline values: CDR1 LGHDT, CDR2 YNNKEL (reference sequence). V gave up 0 bases and J gave up 11 bases, with 13 bases separating them. The CDR3 spells CASSQELGPVAFF. The CDR3 DNA reads TGTGCCAGCAGCCAAGAGTTGGGGCCAGTCGCTTTCTTT.

The rearrangement uses TRBV4-3 and TRBJ2-3, with D perhaps matching TRBD2 (5 bases). Germline assignment: CDR1 LGHNA and CDR2 YSLEER. Deletions cut 2 bases from V and 9 bases from J, with 12 bases between. This CDR3 is built from 13 residues. DNA of the CDR3: TGCGCCAGCAGCCAACAACTAGGGCGGACGCAGTATTTT. This codes for CASSQQLGRTQYF.

The J gene is TRBJ2-7, the V gene TRBV4-3; 7 bases are a match to TRBD1. J lost 4 bases, V lost 4 bases, and 10 bases had no gene match. The CDR3 runs to 15 residues. From germline, CDR1 is LGHNA and CDR2 YSLEER. CDR3 residues: CASSRTGTELYEQYF. In DNA form, the CDR3 reads TGCGCCAGCAGCCGCACCGGGACAGAATTATACGAGCAGTACTTC.

The CDR3 sequence: CASSIWQGINEQYF. The CDR3 coding sequence is TGTGCCAGTAGTATCTGGCAGGGGATCAACGAGCAGTACTTC. V gene TRBV19 combines with J gene TRBJ2-7; possibly TRBD1 for D (6 bases). Trimming stripped 3 bases from V and 5 bases from J, with 14 bases between. Germline CDR1 LNHDA, CDR2 SQIVND (reference sequence). The CDR3 consists of 14 residues.

The chain links TRBV6-2 or TRBV6-3 to TRBJ2-7; 11 nucleotides align to TRBD2. Germline V gene sequence: CDR1 MNHEY, CDR2 SVGEGT. The CDR3 has 17 residues. Trimming at V came to 5 bases and at J to 2 bases, leaving 11 bases not matched to a gene. CDR3 amino acids: CASSAPRGTSGTYEQYF. For the CDR3, the DNA is TGTGCCAGCAGTGCGCCACGAGGGACTAGCGGTACCTACGAGCAGTACTTC.

This chain uses TRBV27 with TRBJ2-7; D is uncertain. The CDR3 contains 16 residues. The V gene's germline CDR1 is MNHEY and CDR2 SMNVEV (reference sequence). V lost 2 bases and J 0 bases, leaving 14 bases between the germline ends. CDR3 nucleotide sequence: TGTGCCAGCAGTTTAGGTTCCACAGCGTACTCCTACGAGCAGTACTTC. Residues: CASSLGSTAYSYEQYF.

The chain uses TRBV27 and TRBJ2-7; no firm D call. This CDR3 region has 13 residues. Germline loops: CDR1 MNHEY, CDR2 SMNVEV (reference sequence). The V end was cut by 2 bases, the J end by 4 bases, with 9 bases between. The CDR3 protein is CASSLDAAYEQYF. The CDR3 DNA sequence: TGTGCCAGCAGTTTAGACGCGGCATACGAGCAGTACTTC.

This clone came up once. This chain joins TRBV5-6 and TRBJ2-1, with a tentative D call TRBD2 (7 bases). This CDR3 spans 16 amino acids. Per germline, CDR1 SGHDT and CDR2 YYEEEE. The ends were cut back, 8 bases at V and 0 bases at J, with 18 bases in the middle. CDR3 sequence (DNA): TGTGCCAGTCACACGGGGGGCCTGAGCTCCTACAATGAGCAGTTCTTC. This codes for CASHTGGLSSYNEQFF.

V and J are TRBV7-6 and TRBJ2-3, with D possibly TRBD1 on 6 matching bases. Per the germline V gene, CDR1 is SGHVS and CDR2 is FNYEAQ. The V and J ends lost 8 bases and 0 bases respectively, with 12 bases between them. The CDR3 is 14 residues long. The CDR3 DNA reads TGTGCCAGCGCCATGGGACAAAGCACAGATACGCAGTATTTT. This encodes CASAMGQSTDTQYF. The whole variable domain, remainder taken from reference TRBV7-6 and TRBJ2-3, is GAGVSQSPRYKVTKRGQDVALRCDPISGHVSLYWYRQALGQGPEFLTYFNYEAQQDKSGLPNDRFSAERPEGSISTLTIQRTEQRDSAMYRCASAMGQSTDTQYFGPGTRLTVL.

V gene TRBV7-8 combines with J gene TRBJ2-1; D gene uncertain. The length of the CDR3 is 10 residues. V gave up 1 base and J gave up 8 bases, with 0 bases separating them. Looked up from germline, CDR1 is SGHVS and CDR2 is FQNEAQ. The CDR3 bases are TGTGCCAGCAGCTTAGATGAGCAGTTCTTC. Its protein is CASSLDEQFF.

This sequence joins TRBV21-1 and TRBJ1-6; TRBD1 was called by the table and not checked on the DNA. TRBV21-1 has pseudogene status. The CDR3 totals 16 residues. Here the CDR3 reads CASSKEKGIINSPLHF. In DNA, the CDR3 is TGTGCCAGCAGCAAAGAAAAGGGGATAATTAATTCACCCCTCCACTTT.

The rearrangement joins TRBV6-2 or TRBV6-3 to TRBJ1-6; D gene uncertain. The CDR3 spans 15 residues. V was cut by 6 bases and J by 9 bases, with 18 bases left in between. CDR1 MNHEY and CDR2 SVGEGT come from the germline V gene. The CDR3 is CASSDLSPKSSPLHF. CDR3 bases: TGTGCCAGCAGCGACTTGTCCCCGAAAAGTTCACCCCTCCACTTT.

The chain employs TRBV7-9 and TRBJ1-1; maybe TRBD1 (5 bases). With 3 bases removed from V and 4 bases from J, the gap between germline ends came to 18 bases. Per germline, CDR1 SEHNR and CDR2 FQNEAQ (reference sequence). There are 16 residues in the CDR3. Here the CDR3 reads CASSFRDGIPSTEAFF. In DNA, the CDR3 is TGTGCCAGCAGCTTTCGGGACGGAATTCCCTCCACTGAAGCTTTCTTT.

The V call is TRBV6-6, the J call TRBJ1-5; D call uncertain. This CDR3 spans 12 amino acids. Per germline, CDR1 MNHNY and CDR2 SVGAGI (reference sequence). Trimming stripped 4 bases from V and 7 bases from J, with 8 bases between. The CDR3 spells CASSSGGQPQHF. The DNA for the CDR3 is TGTGCCAGCAGTTCAGGAGGCCAGCCCCAGCATTTT.